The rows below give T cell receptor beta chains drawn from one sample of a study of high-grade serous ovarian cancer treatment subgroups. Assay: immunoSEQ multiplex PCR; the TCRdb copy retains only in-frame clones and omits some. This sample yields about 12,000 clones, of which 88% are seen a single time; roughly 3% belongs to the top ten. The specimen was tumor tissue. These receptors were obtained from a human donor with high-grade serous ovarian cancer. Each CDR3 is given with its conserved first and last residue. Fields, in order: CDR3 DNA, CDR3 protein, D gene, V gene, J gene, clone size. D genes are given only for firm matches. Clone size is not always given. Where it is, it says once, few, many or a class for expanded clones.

cdr3_nt: TGTGCCAGTAACCCCCCCGGTCAGGGCAATCAGCCCCAGCATTTT
cdr3_aa: CASNPPGQGNQPQHF
d_call: -
v_call: TRBV19
j_call: TRBJ1-5
clone_size: -

cdr3_nt: TGCAGCGTTGTGACTCCCAATTATGGGGATACGCAGTATTTT
cdr3_aa: CSVVTPNYGDTQYF
d_call: -
v_call: TRBV29-1
j_call: TRBJ2-3
clone_size: once

cdr3_nt: TGTGCCAGCAGCTTACACGAGTATGGCTACACCTTC
cdr3_aa: CASSLHEYGYTF
d_call: -
v_call: TRBV7-2
j_call: TRBJ1-2
clone_size: -

cdr3_nt: TGCGCCAGCAGCCAAGGGCCCTGGACGCCTACCTATGGCTACACCTTC
cdr3_aa: CASSQGPWTPTYGYTF
d_call: -
v_call: TRBV4-1
j_call: TRBJ1-2
clone_size: -

cdr3_nt: TGCAGTGTCTCGGGGTACAATGAGCAGTTCTTC
cdr3_aa: CSVSGYNEQFF
d_call: -
v_call: TRBV20-1
j_call: TRBJ2-1
clone_size: -

cdr3_nt: TGCGCCAGCAGTAGACAGGGTAGCGTCTCCTACGAGCAGTACTTC
cdr3_aa: CASSRQGSVSYEQYF
d_call: TRBD1
v_call: TRBV5-1
j_call: TRBJ2-7
clone_size: -

cdr3_nt: TGTGCCAGCAGCGTAGCAGGGGTAGAGACCCAGTACTTC
cdr3_aa: CASSVAGVETQYF
d_call: -
v_call: TRBV7-9
j_call: TRBJ2-5
clone_size: -

cdr3_nt: TGTGCCACCGGACAGGACCCTAATGAAAAACTGTTTTTT
cdr3_aa: CATGQDPNEKLFF
d_call: TRBD1
v_call: TRBV28
j_call: TRBJ1-4
clone_size: -

cdr3_nt: TGCGCCAGCAGCTCCGACAGGGGCCTTTACTATGGCTACACCTTC
cdr3_aa: CASSSDRGLYYGYTF
d_call: TRBD1
v_call: TRBV5-1
j_call: TRBJ1-2
clone_size: -

cdr3_nt: TGTGCCAGCAGCTTCTCAGGAAGTAGCAATCAGCCCCAGCATTTT
cdr3_aa: CASSFSGSSNQPQHF
d_call: -
v_call: TRBV7-8
j_call: TRBJ1-5
clone_size: -

cdr3_nt: TGCAGCGTTGTCCTAGTCCCGTTTAACTATGGCTACACCTTC
cdr3_aa: CSVVLVPFNYGYTF
d_call: -
v_call: TRBV29-1
j_call: TRBJ1-2
clone_size: -

cdr3_nt: TGCGCCAGCAGCTCGAGGGTTGTCGATGAGCAGTTCTTC
cdr3_aa: CASSSRVVDEQFF
d_call: -
v_call: TRBV5-1
j_call: TRBJ2-1
clone_size: -

cdr3_nt: TGCGCCAGCAGCTTGGCGTCCCGAGGGGGTAATGAAAAACTGTTTTTT
cdr3_aa: CASSLASRGGNEKLFF
d_call: -
v_call: TRBV5-1
j_call: TRBJ1-4
clone_size: -

cdr3_nt: TGTGCCAGCAGAAGAGCGGGCGGGGCCGTTGAGCAGTACTTC
cdr3_aa: CASRRAGGAVEQYF
d_call: -
v_call: TRBV5-8
j_call: TRBJ2-7
clone_size: -

cdr3_nt: TGCGCCAGCAGCCAAGATAGGGTCAGGGGGTCAACTAATGAAAAACTGTTTTTT
cdr3_aa: CASSQDRVRGSTNEKLFF
d_call: TRBD1
v_call: TRBV4-3
j_call: TRBJ1-4
clone_size: -

cdr3_nt: TGCGCCAGCAGCTCAGGGAGGCTCCGAGAGACCCAGTACTTC
cdr3_aa: CASSSGRLRETQYF
d_call: -
v_call: TRBV5-1
j_call: TRBJ2-5
clone_size: -

cdr3_nt: TGTGCCTGGAATGGACAGGGGAGGCGAAACACCATATATTTT
cdr3_aa: CAWNGQGRRNTIYF
d_call: TRBD1
v_call: TRBV30
j_call: TRBJ1-3
clone_size: -

cdr3_nt: TGCGCCAGCAGCTTGGTGGTGACAGGGGGCTCCTATAATTCACCCCTCCACTTT
cdr3_aa: CASSLVVTGGSYNSPLHF
d_call: TRBD1
v_call: TRBV5-1
j_call: TRBJ1-6
clone_size: once

cdr3_nt: TGTGCCAGCAGCCCGGACAGGGGTTCCAATCAGCCCCAGCATTTT
cdr3_aa: CASSPDRGSNQPQHF
d_call: TRBD1
v_call: TRBV2
j_call: TRBJ1-5
clone_size: few

cdr3_nt: TGTGCCAGCGAAGGAATAAGCTCCTACGAGCAGTACTTC
cdr3_aa: CASEGISSYEQYF
d_call: -
v_call: TRBV6-1
j_call: TRBJ2-7
clone_size: -

cdr3_nt: TGTGCCAGCACCACAGGGGGAACGGTGACCGGGGAGCTGTTTTTT
cdr3_aa: CASTTGGTVTGELFF
d_call: TRBD1
v_call: TRBV5-4
j_call: TRBJ2-2
clone_size: -

cdr3_nt: TGTGCCAGCAGGACTAGCGGGATATACACCGGGGAGCTGTTTTTT
cdr3_aa: CASRTSGIYTGELFF
d_call: TRBD2
v_call: TRBV7-8
j_call: TRBJ2-2
clone_size: -

cdr3_nt: TGTGCCAGCAGCGCCGATCCAGGGTTTGAAGCTTTCTTT
cdr3_aa: CASSADPGFEAFF
d_call: -
v_call: TRBV5-4
j_call: TRBJ1-1
clone_size: -

cdr3_nt: TGTGCCAGCAGCCCGCGGACAGGGGCAACAGATACGCAGTATTTT
cdr3_aa: CASSPRTGATDTQYF
d_call: TRBD1
v_call: TRBV4-2
j_call: TRBJ2-3
clone_size: -

cdr3_nt: TGTGCCAGCAGCGGGGGGACGGGGACAGGGAATGGAAAACTGTTTTTT
cdr3_aa: CASSGGTGTGNGKLFF
d_call: TRBD1
v_call: TRBV9
j_call: TRBJ1-4
clone_size: -

cdr3_nt: TGTGCCAGCAGTGAGGTATTCTATGGCTACACCTTC
cdr3_aa: CASSEVFYGYTF
d_call: -
v_call: TRBV6-1
j_call: TRBJ1-2
clone_size: -

cdr3_nt: TGTGCCATCAGTGTACAGGCCACCAATCAGCCCCAGCATTTT
cdr3_aa: CAISVQATNQPQHF
d_call: -
v_call: TRBV10-3
j_call: TRBJ1-5
clone_size: once

cdr3_nt: TGTGCCACCAGCAGAGGTGCGGATGACACTGAAGCTTTCTTT
cdr3_aa: CATSRGADDTEAFF
d_call: -
v_call: TRBV15
j_call: TRBJ1-1
clone_size: once

cdr3_nt: TGTGCCTGGAGCGGGGAGTGGACTGAAGCTTTCTTT
cdr3_aa: CAWSGEWTEAFF
d_call: -
v_call: TRBV30
j_call: TRBJ1-1
clone_size: -